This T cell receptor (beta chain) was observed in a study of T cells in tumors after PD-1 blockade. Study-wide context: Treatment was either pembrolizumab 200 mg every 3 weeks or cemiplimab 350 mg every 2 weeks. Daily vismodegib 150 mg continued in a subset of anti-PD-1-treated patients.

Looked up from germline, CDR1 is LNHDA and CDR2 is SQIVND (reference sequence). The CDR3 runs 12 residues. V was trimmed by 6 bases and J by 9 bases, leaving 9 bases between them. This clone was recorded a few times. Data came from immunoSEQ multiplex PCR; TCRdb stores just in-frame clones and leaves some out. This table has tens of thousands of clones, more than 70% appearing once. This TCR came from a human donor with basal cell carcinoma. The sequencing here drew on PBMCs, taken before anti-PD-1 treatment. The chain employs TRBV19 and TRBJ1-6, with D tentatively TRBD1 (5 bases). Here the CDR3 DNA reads TGTGCCAGTAGGGGGACGGGTTCACCCCTCCACTTT. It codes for CASRGTGSPLHF.